The next 22 T cell receptor beta chains were all read from a single sample in a study of blood T cells in healthy people across ages. Primers used in a second PCR of roughly 7 to 12 cycles were a sample-barcoded 5' primer and a J-beta primer mix. TCRdb re-called the 5' RACE reads with MiXCR, one entry per CDR3 protein. The profile covers 1,800,000 or so distinct CDR3 sequences, with roughly 43% appearing a single time and more than 20% taken by the ten largest. Sequenced material: blood. Receptors originate from a human donor in good health.

In this sample, this clonotype turned up a few times. DNA for the CDR3: TGTGCCACCAGCAGCGGCCATGGGATCTTCTACGAGCAGTACTTC. Protein: CATSSGHGIFYEQYF. The chain combines TRBV15 with TRBJ2-7; D not resolved. The germline V gene has CDR1 LNHNV and CDR2 YYDKDF (reference sequence). The V end lost 3 bases, the J end lost 3 bases, and 15 bases lay between the germline ends. The CDR3 extends over 15 amino acids.

The chain links TRBV20-1 to TRBJ2-3; 9 nucleotides line up with TRBD2. There are 15 residues in the CDR3. The ends lost 5 bases at V and 2 bases at J; junction bases unmatched: 8. CDR1 DFQATT and CDR2 SNEGSKA come from the germline V gene (reference sequence). Written as DNA, the CDR3 is TGCAGTGCTTACTCTAGCGGGGCCTTCACAGATACGCAGTATTTT. Residues: CSAYSSGAFTDTQYF.

A single count supports this clonotype. The V and J genes are TRBV28 and TRBJ2-7, with a possible D match to TRBD1 (5 bases). The CDR3 has 15 residues. Germline CDR1 reads MDHEN; CDR2 reads SYDVKM. V was pared by 7 bases and J by 4 bases, with 20 bases between. Written as DNA, the CDR3 is TGTGCCAGCACTCGGAAGGGGTCATTTATGTACGAGCAGTACTTC. Protein product: CASTRKGSFMYEQYF.

This clonotype has only a few counts. V gene TRBV6-1 combines with J gene TRBJ2-3; tentative D call: TRBD1 (6 bases). The CDR3 contains 15 residues. From germline, CDR1 is MNHNS and CDR2 SASEGT. The ends were cut back, 3 bases at V and 2 bases at J, with 12 bases in the middle. The CDR3 is CASSEGPGDTDTQYF. In DNA, the CDR3 is TGTGCCAGCAGTGAGGGCCCAGGGGACACAGATACGCAGTATTTT.

CDR3 sequence (DNA): TGTGCCAGCAGTTTTCAGCGGGGCCCTTACAATGAGCAGTTCTTC. The encoded protein is CASSFQRGPYNEQFF. The chain couples TRBV27 to TRBJ2-1; 7 bases map to TRBD2. The length of the CDR3 is 15 residues. V was clipped by 3 bases and J by 4 bases; unmatched bases: 6. The germline gives CDR1 MNHEY, CDR2 SMNVEV (reference sequence).

This chain connects TRBV4-3 to TRBJ1-2; 7 bases align to TRBD1. Trimming removed 0 bases from V and 3 bases from J; junction bases left unmatched: 13. The CDR3 has 18 residues. Germline CDR1 LGHNA, CDR2 YSLEER. The DNA of the CDR3 is TGCGCCAGCAGCCAAGAATTGGGCTGGGCAGGGGGGGACTATGGCTACACCTTC. Translated, it gives CASSQELGWAGGDYGYTF.

The CDR3 sequence: CASSSRLDRNTEAFF. The CDR3 bases are TGCGCCAGCAGCTCCCGTCTGGACAGGAACACTGAAGCTTTCTTT. The chain uses TRBV5-1 and TRBJ1-1, with a weak D call TRBD1 (6 bases). In germline, CDR1 is SGHRS, CDR2 YFSETQ. The CDR3 is 15 residues long. With 3 bases removed from V and 1 base from J, the gap between germline ends came to 13 bases.

This clonotype was detected once. The V and J genes are TRBV5-1 and TRBJ2-3; D not resolved. From germline, CDR1 is SGHRS and CDR2 YFSETQ. The V end was cut by 0 bases, the J end by 6 bases, with 14 bases between. The CDR3 contains 15 residues. DNA of the CDR3: TGCGCCAGCAGCTTGGCCGGTCTAGTAGGGGATACGCAGTATTTT. Translated: CASSLAGLVGDTQYF.

This chain joins TRBV20-1 and TRBJ1-5, with a tentative D call TRBD1 (6 bases). This CDR3 is 13 amino acids long. The V end was cut by 6 bases, the J end by 5 bases, with 14 bases between. CDR1 is DFQATT, CDR2 SNEGSKA, per germline (reference sequence). Here the CDR3 DNA reads TGCAGTGCCCTAACAGGGACCGATCAGCCCCAGCATTTT. This gives the protein CSALTGTDQPQHF.

Ten or more counts support this clonotype. J is TRBJ2-4 and V is TRBV5-5; 9 positions match TRBD1. J was trimmed by 7 bases and V by 3 bases; bases with no gene match: 5. Per germline, CDR1 SGHKS and CDR2 YYEKEE (reference sequence). The CDR3 is 14 residues long. In nucleotides, the CDR3 is TGTGCCAGCAGCTCGGACAGGGGCGATAACATTCAGTACTTC. Translation gives CASSSDRGDNIQYF.

This clonotype occurred a few times. In DNA form, the CDR3 reads TGTGCCAACTCCCCGGACACTTCCAATGGCTACACCTTC. As protein: CANSPDTSNGYTF. The chain has TRBV6-1 and TRBJ1-2, with D perhaps matching TRBD1 (5 bases). CDR3 length: 13 amino acids. V lost 10 bases and J 6 bases, leaving 18 bases between the germline ends. The V gene's germline CDR1 is MNHNS and CDR2 SASEGT.

CDR3 in amino acids: CASSHDSSGTF. The CDR3 nucleotides read TGTGCCAGCAGTCATGATTCGTCGGGCACCTTC. The V gene is TRBV6-1, the J gene TRBJ1-2; D gene ambiguous. The CDR3 contains 11 residues. The germline V gene has CDR1 MNHNS and CDR2 SASEGT. Trimming pared 5 bases from V and 13 bases from J, leaving 14 bases between.

This clonotype was observed a few times. The rearrangement joins TRBV24-1 to TRBJ2-3; TRBD1 might be the D (6 bases). The CDR3 loop spans 15 amino acids. Trimming stripped 4 bases from V and 2 bases from J, with 12 bases between. Germline CDR1 reads KGHDR; CDR2 reads SFDVKD. CDR3 sequence: CATSDRQVVTDTQYF. In nucleotides, the CDR3 is TGTGCCACCAGTGACAGACAGGTGGTCACAGATACGCAGTATTTT.

This sequence joins TRBV7-9 and TRBJ1-2; no reliable D call. The V and J ends lost 1 base and 5 bases respectively, with 8 bases between them. The germline V gene has CDR1 SEHNR and CDR2 FQNEAQ (reference sequence). The CDR3 contains 13 residues. The CDR3 region has the DNA TGTGCCAGCAGCTTAGGACTTTGGTATGGCTACACCTTC. It yields the protein CASSLGLWYGYTF.

This clonotype was detected only a few times. The rearrangement uses TRBV21-1 and TRBJ2-7. TRBV21-1 constitutes a pseudogene. The CDR3 is made up of 16 amino acids. The DNA of the CDR3 is TGTGCCAGCAACCGAAAAGAAGACAGGATCTCCTACGAGCAGTACTTC. Translated: CASNRKEDRISYEQYF.

The V and J genes are TRBV7-2 and TRBJ2-7, with D unresolved. CDR3 length equals 14 residues. From germline, CDR1 is SGHTA and CDR2 FQGNSA. Between the trimmed V and J ends, which lost 3 bases and 1 base, there was a span of 10 bases. CDR3 coding DNA: TGTGCCAGCAGCTTTGGTCACAGTTCCTACGAGCAGTACTTC. Its translation: CASSFGHSSYEQYF.

The chain couples TRBV20-1 to TRBJ1-2; a possible D gene is TRBD1 (5 bases). V dropped 3 bases and J dropped 5 bases, with 16 bases sitting between them. CDR1 is DFQATT, CDR2 SNEGSKA, per germline (reference sequence). The CDR3 runs 14 residues. The CDR3 DNA is TGCAGTGCTAGTGAGGGGAGCGTGGGGTATGGCTACACCTTC. This encodes CSASEGSVGYGYTF.

Written as DNA, the CDR3 is TGTGCCAGCAGTTACTCGGGACCAGGGACAGGTCATGGCTACACCTTC. Translation gives CASSYSGPGTGHGYTF. The chain employs TRBV6-5 and TRBJ1-2; 8 nucleotides align to TRBD1. This CDR3 is 16 amino acids long. Germline assignment: CDR1 MNHEY and CDR2 SVGAGI. Trimming cost V 0 bases and J 6 bases; bases outside gene matches: 9.

This clonotype was seen a handful of times. The chain is built from TRBV4-1 and TRBJ1-2; unclear D gene. CDR1 and CDR2 from the germline V gene are MGHRA and YSYEKL. The CDR3 runs 16 residues. Trimming took 2 bases from V and 1 from J, leaving 14 bases between them. CDR3 sequence (DNA): TGCGCCAGCAGCCAAATTCTCGGCAGCATTAACTATGGCTACACCTTC. Protein product: CASSQILGSINYGYTF.

The chain couples TRBV4-3 to TRBJ2-7; a weak D match, TRBD2 (5 bases). Germline V lookup: CDR1 LGHNA, CDR2 YSLEER. The CDR3 has 14 amino acids. Trimming pared 0 bases from V and 7 bases from J, leaving 13 bases between. The CDR3 loop is CASSQEPIGVEQYF. The CDR3 region has the DNA TGCGCCAGCAGCCAAGAGCCTATCGGGGTAGAGCAGTACTTC.

CDR3 DNA sequence: TGTGCCAGCAGCCTAGACTTTCGAATGGCTAGTGGCTACACCTTC. It encodes CASSLDFRMASGYTF. This chain connects TRBV7-2 to TRBJ1-2; D uncertain. This CDR3 has 15 amino acids. The germline gives CDR1 SGHTA, CDR2 FQGNSA. V lost 5 bases, J lost 7 bases, and 20 bases lay in between.

This chain links TRBV4-1 with TRBJ2-7, with TRBD1 identical over 10 bases. Trimming took 3 bases from V and 6 from J; bases not matched to a gene: 5. The CDR3 is 14 residues long. The germline V gene has CDR1 MGHRA and CDR2 YSYEKL. The CDR3 nucleotides read TGCGCCAGCAGCCAGGGACAGGGGTTCGGCGAGCAGTACTTC. This gives the protein CASSQGQGFGEQYF.